The rows below give T cell receptor beta chains drawn from one sample of a study of shared clonotypes between healthy human individuals. Libraries were prepared by immunoSEQ multiplex PCR; TCRdb keeps only in-frame clonotypes and omits some of them. The sample carries 2 million to 2.5 million clones, roughly 90% recorded once. The sample consisted of naive CD4+ T cells from PBMCs. The source is a young man in good health. Some clones in this sample may be carry-over from other donors' samples. Both conserved end residues are part of each CDR3. A D gene is named only where the DNA matches it firmly. Where a row states a size, it is once, few, many or the class of an expanded clone; other rows omit it.

V gene	J gene	clone size	D gene	CDR3 protein	CDR3 DNA
TRBV10-3	TRBJ1-2	.	.	CAISESQGVLSGYTF	TGTGCCATCAGTGAGTCGCAGGGCGTACTTAGTGGCTACACCTTC
TRBV28	TRBJ1-5	.	TRBD1	CASSLARDRGYQPQHF	TGTGCCAGCAGTTTGGCCCGGGACAGGGGGTATCAGCCCCAGCATTTT
TRBV10-2	TRBJ2-5	.	.	CASSDSAETQYF	TGCGCCAGCAGTGACAGTGCAGAGACCCAGTACTTC
TRBV14	TRBJ2-1	.	TRBD2	CASSHVKSGKPYNEQFF	TGTGCCAGCAGCCATGTTAAGAGCGGGAAACCCTACAATGAGCAGTTCTTC
TRBV5-1	TRBJ1-1	few	.	CASSLEVTSPEAFF	TGCGCCAGCAGCTTGGAAGTGACAAGTCCAGAAGCTTTCTTT
TRBV5-1	TRBJ2-3	.	.	CASRTQGSVRSADTQYF	TGCGCCAGCAGGACCCAAGGGTCGGTTCGATCAGCAGATACGCAGTATTTT
TRBV28	TRBJ2-7	.	TRBD1	CASSSPPGTGVEQYF	TGTGCCAGCAGTTCTCCCCCCGGGACAGGGGTCGAGCAGTACTTC
TRBV7-2	TRBJ1-2	once	.	CASSPRRGDTNYGYTF	TGTGCCAGCAGCCCCCGGAGGGGGGATACTAACTATGGCTACACCTTC
TRBV7-3	TRBJ2-7	.	TRBD2	CASSLVREGPLGEQYF	TGTGCCAGCAGCTTAGTACGGGAGGGCCCTCTGGGTGAGCAGTACTTC
TRBV28	TRBJ2-3	.	.	CASSLLGLADTQYF	TGTGCCAGCAGTTTGTTAGGGCTAGCAGATACGCAGTATTTT